The next 6 T cell receptor beta chains were all read from a single sample in a study of T cell repertoires in cytomegalovirus infection. Each CDR3 protein gets one entry after TCRdb re-called the reads with MiXCR. The sample shows over 90,000 distinct CDR3 sequences, 16% of them seen only once. The sequencing input was PBMCs. All receptors derive from a human donor in good health (CMV status not recorded). Some clones in this sample may be carry-over from other donors' samples.

Remarks on this clonotype: A junction end diverges from the germline sequence, so it may reflect a read error. The chain's CDR3 is CDSTFWGALTDTQYF. CDR3 in DNA: TGTGACAGCACCTTCTGGGGAGCCCTTACAGATACGCAGTATTTT. This chain links TRBV6-1 with TRBJ2-3, with a tentative D call TRBD2 (5 bases). Germline V gene lookup returns CDR1 MNHNS and CDR2 SASEGT. The CDR3 contains 15 residues.

J is TRBJ1-1 and V is TRBV7-6; no reliable D call. The V end was cut by 6 bases, the J end by 1 base, with 18 bases between. CDR1 and CDR2 from the germline V gene are SGHVS and FNYEAQ. The CDR3 runs to 16 residues. CDR3 protein: CASRPQGLTENTEAFF. Written as DNA, the CDR3 is TGTGCCAGCAGGCCCCAAGGGCTGACGGAGAACACTGAAGCTTTCTTT.

Only one count was recorded for this clonotype. A much larger clonotype is one base distant, so this may be a read error. The chain recombines TRBV15 with TRBJ1-5, with D maybe TRBD1 (5 bases). CDR1 and CDR2 (germline): LNHNV, YYDKDF (reference sequence). The CDR3 runs 15 residues. The DNA for the CDR3 is TGTGCCACCAGCAGGGAAGGACAACGAAATCTGCCCCAGCATTTT. It specifies CATSREGQRNLPQHF.

This clonotype was observed a handful of times. This rearrangement joins TRBV5-8 to TRBJ2-3; D unclear. Trimming removed 2 bases from V and 0 bases from J, with 13 bases in between. CDR3 length: 16 amino acids. Germline CDR1 SGHTS, CDR2 YDEGEE. CDR3 DNA sequence: TGTGCCAGCAGCTTATTACGGCAGACTAGCACAGATACGCAGTATTTT. This sequence encodes CASSLLRQTSTDTQYF.

As for this clonotype: This may be a read error, as it is one base from a much larger clone. The J gene is TRBJ2-2, the V gene TRBV7-3, with D maybe TRBD2 (5 bases). This CDR3 has 14 amino acids. In germline, CDR1 is SGHTA, CDR2 FQGTGA. The DNA of the CDR3 is TGTGCCAGCAGCCGGAATGGCAACACCGGGGTGCTGTTTTTT. This codes for CASSRNGNTGVLFF.

This clonotype has a count of ten or more. The chain joins TRBV2 to TRBJ2-3; 11 bases align to TRBD1. V shed 6 bases and J 6 bases; nucleotides not matched to a gene: 11. This CDR3 has 16 amino acids. CDR1 and CDR2 from the germline V gene are SNHLY and FYNNEI. The CDR3 protein is CASSPPRTGGGDTQYF. The CDR3 DNA is TGTGCCAGCAGCCCACCTCGGACAGGGGGCGGCGATACGCAGTATTTT.